The rows below give T cell receptor beta chains drawn from one sample of a study of blood T cell dynamics during melanoma immunotherapy. Some clones are missing from TCRdb's copy, which holds only in-frame ones; the method was immunoSEQ multiplex PCR. The table lists roughly 14,000 clones, approximately 90% of them singletons. This sample comprised blood, obtained from a patient treated with checkpoint blockade. The receptor source for this set is a human donor with melanoma. Both conserved end residues are part of each CDR3. The D gene is left open where the match is weak. Clone size, where shown, is once, few, many, or a class for clones that have expanded.

17	-	TRBV15	TRBJ1-3	-	TGTGCCACCAGCAGAGATCATCCGGCGGCCCCTGGAAACACCATATATTTT	CATSRDHPAAPGNTIYF
15	-	TRBV5-5	TRBJ2-7	-	TGTGCCAGCAGCTTTCGTCGGGGGACCTCCTACGAGCAGTACTTC	CASSFRRGTSYEQYF
17	-	TRBV5-1	TRBJ2-4	-	TGCGCCAGCAGCCCCGGAGGGGGTATACTAACCAAAAACATTCAGTACTTC	CASSPGGGILTKNIQYF
12	-	TRBV7-8	TRBJ2-5	-	TGTGCCAGCATGGTAGGGGCGAAGACCCAGTACTTC	CASMVGAKTQYF
14	once	TRBV6-6	TRBJ1-1	TRBD1	TGTGCCAGCAGTTCTGAGACAGGGGGCACTGAAGCTTTCTTT	CASSSETGGTEAFF
13	once	TRBV28	TRBJ2-3	-	TGTGCCAGCAGTGCGGACTGGACAGATACGCAGTATTTT	CASSADWTDTQYF
17	-	TRBV7-9	TRBJ2-1	TRBD2	TGTGCCAGCAGCATCACCGGGACTAGCGGAGTTTACAATGAGCAGTTCTTC	CASSITGTSGVYNEQFF
14	-	TRBV9	TRBJ2-5	TRBD2	TGTGCCAGCAGCAGGAACCGGGGGGAAGAGACCCAGTACTTC	CASSRNRGEETQYF
15	-	TRBV28	TRBJ1-4	TRBD1	TGTGCCAGCAGTTCAGGACAGGGCACTAATGAAAAACTGTTTTTT	CASSSGQGTNEKLFF
15	few	TRBV28	TRBJ1-5	-	TGTGCCAGCAGTTTAGTTCGACCGGGAAGTCAGCCCCAGCATTTT	CASSLVRPGSQPQHF
19	-	TRBV7-9	TRBJ2-3	TRBD2	TGTGCCAGCAGCTTAGAGCCCTTGGGAGGAGCGGGGGAGACAGATACGCAGTATTTT	CASSLEPLGGAGETDTQYF
12	-	TRBV9	TRBJ1-2	-	TGTGCCAGCACCGGGGCGAACTATGGCTACACCTTC	CASTGANYGYTF
15	-	TRBV11-1	TRBJ2-1	-	TGTGCCAGCAGCTTAGACCTCCGGGCCTACAATGAGCAGTTCTTC	CASSLDLRAYNEQFF
15	-	TRBV6-6	TRBJ2-2	-	TGTGCCAGCAGTTACACGAACGAGGGGGCCGGGGAGCTGTTTTTT	CASSYTNEGAGELFF
15	-	TRBV7-9	TRBJ2-1	-	TGTGCCAGCAGGACCCCCCGAAGCCTCCACAATGAGCAGTTCTTC	CASRTPRSLHNEQFF
19	-	TRBV4-3	TRBJ1-2	-	TGCGCCAGCAGCCAAGATGGGGGCAGACTCCTCCAAGCTAACTATGGCTACACCTTC	CASSQDGGRLLQANYGYTF
14	-	TRBV28	TRBJ1-4	-	TGTGCCAGCAGTTCTCGACAGGCTAATGAAAAACTGTTTTTT	CASSSRQANEKLFF
16	-	TRBV5-1	TRBJ2-7	-	TGCGCCAGCAGCATATCACCTAGCGTAACTACCTACGAGCAGTACTTC	CASSISPSVTTYEQYF
12	-	TRBV7-3	TRBJ2-2	-	TGTGCCAGCAGTTTAACCGGGACAATACTGTTTTTT	CASSLTGTILFF
15	-	TRBV19	TRBJ2-7	-	TGTGCCAGTAGTATAGGGACAGACGTCCTGAGGGAGCAGTACTTC	CASSIGTDVLREQYF
15	-	TRBV25-1	TRBJ2-3	-	TGTGCCAGCAGTGAATCTCTCCGTAGCACAGATACGCAGTATTTT	CASSESLRSTDTQYF
14	-	TRBV7-2	TRBJ1-6	-	TGTGCCAGCAGCTTGACAGCCTATAATTCACCCCTCCACTTT	CASSLTAYNSPLHF
16	-	TRBV4-2	TRBJ2-3	-	TGTGCCAGCAGCCCCGCTCAACAACCCCAAGGGGATACGCAGTATTTT	CASSPAQQPQGDTQYF
14	-	TRBV7-3	TRBJ2-3	-	TGTGCCAGCAGCTTGGGACCAAGCACAGATACGCAGTATTTT	CASSLGPSTDTQYF
15	-	TRBV2	TRBJ2-5	-	TGTGCCAGCAGTGGATACGGGACTGCCGGGGAGACCCAGTACTTC	CASSGYGTAGETQYF
16	few	TRBV19	TRBJ1-1	TRBD1	TGTGCCAGTAGTACAGGGACAGGGGGCTGGGGCACTGAAGCTTTCTTT	CASSTGTGGWGTEAFF
15	-	TRBV9	TRBJ2-1	TRBD2	TGTGCCAGCAGCCCCAGCGGGAGTAGGTACAATGAGCAGTTCTTC	CASSPSGSRYNEQFF
12	-	TRBV19	TRBJ2-1	-	TGTGCCAGTAGTCTCTTAACTAATGAGCAGTTCTTC	CASSLLTNEQFF
13	-	TRBV7-2	TRBJ1-5	-	TGTGCCAGCAGCTCAGGGGCCGACAGGCCCCAGCATTTT	CASSSGADRPQHF
12	-	TRBV6-5	TRBJ1-4	-	TGTGCCAGCCTTACAGCTAATGAAAAACTGTTTTTT	CASLTANEKLFF
13	-	TRBV27	TRBJ2-7	-	TGTGCCAGCAGTTTATCCACCGGGTATGAGCAGTACTTC	CASSLSTGYEQYF
16	once	TRBV4-3	TRBJ2-7	TRBD2	TGCGCCAGCAGCCAAGTCAAGACTAGCGTCCCCTACGAGCAGTACTTC	CASSQVKTSVPYEQYF
13	once	TRBV27	TRBJ2-5	TRBD2	TGTGCCAGCAGTTTGAGGGAGGGCGAGACCCAGTACTTC	CASSLREGETQYF
14	few	TRBV6-1	TRBJ1-1	TRBD1	TGTGCCAGCAGTGCGGGACAGGGGGGGACTGAAGCTTTCTTT	CASSAGQGGTEAFF
14	-	TRBV6-5	TRBJ2-7	TRBD1	TGTGCCAGCCGCAGTGACAGGGGTACCCACGAGCAGTACTTC	CASRSDRGTHEQYF
16	-	TRBV5-1	TRBJ2-1	-	TGCGCCAGCAGCCAAGTAGGAGGGGGCCTTTATCATGAGCAGTTCTTC	CASSQVGGGLYHEQFF
17	-	TRBV7-2	TRBJ2-7	TRBD2	TGTGCCAGCAGCTTAAAAGCCCTAGCGGGAGGAAGTGGAGAGCAGTACTTC	CASSLKALAGGSGEQYF
16	once	TRBV9	TRBJ2-3	TRBD2	TGTGCCAGCAGCGTAGATGGCGGGAGCCGTTTAGGTACGCAGTATTTT	CASSVDGGSRLGTQYF
15	-	TRBV5-8	TRBJ1-2	TRBD1	TGTGCCAGCAGCCAGCCGGACAGGGCGGGCTATGGCTACACCTTC	CASSQPDRAGYGYTF
14	-	TRBV18	TRBJ2-5	-	TGTGCCAGCTCACCATCATCTAACCAAGAGACCCAGTACTTC	CASSPSSNQETQYF
15	few	TRBV2	TRBJ1-1	TRBD1	TGTGCCAGCACTGCGGACAGGGGAAGTGGCACTGAAGCTTTCTTT	CASTADRGSGTEAFF
12	-	TRBV10-1	TRBJ1-1	-	TGCGCCAGCAGTGAGTCTGGGACTGAAGCTTTCTTT	CASSESGTEAFF
14	-	TRBV2	TRBJ1-2	TRBD1	TGTGCCAGCTCTGGACAGGGGGCTTATGGCGGCTACACCTTC	CASSGQGAYGGYTF
12	-	TRBV28	TRBJ1-1	-	TGTGCCAGCTTCGAAGAGGGAATCGAAGCTTTCTTT	CASFEEGIEAFF
14	-	TRBV28	TRBJ2-2	-	TGTGCCAGCAGTCGTGGGGGGAACACCGGGGAGCTGTTTTTT	CASSRGGNTGELFF
15	few	TRBV27	TRBJ2-7	-	TGTGCCAGCAGTTATGACGTCAAGGGAACCTACGAGCAGTACTTC	CASSYDVKGTYEQYF